The clone carrying this TCR beta chain was detected many times. Its antigen remains unknown. None of the included patients had other autoimmune diseases, uncontrolled infections, pregnancy or lactation, as these led to exclusion. The PBMCs had their origin in roughly 9.4 ml of fresh peripheral blood. The data originate from a study of Graves' ophthalmopathy and Graves' hyperthyroidism. The authors amplified TCR beta CDR3 regions from RNA transcripts. The first round was an RT-PCR with HTBI primers, and the second round was a multiplex PCR. TCRdb reprocessed the multiplex PCR reads via MiXCR and lists one record per CDR3 protein. The profile covers about 400,000 distinct CDR3 sequences, with over 15% appearing a single time and approximately 7% taken by the ten largest. Study observations and caveats: Most expanded clonotypes in thyroid above 0.001 frequency also showed up in blood.

The V and J ends lost 6 bases and 7 bases respectively, with 16 bases between them. Per germline, CDR1 DFQATT and CDR2 SNEGSKA (reference sequence). CDR3 length equals 13 residues. The rearrangement links TRBV20-1 to TRBJ1-5, with D perhaps matching TRBD1 (6 bases). The clonotype comes from a woman younger than 30 with stable Graves' hyperthyroidism. Sequenced sample: peripheral blood. CDR3 residues: CSAGGGVWQPQHF. DNA of the CDR3: TGCAGTGCCGGAGGGGGGGTATGGCAGCCCCAGCATTTT.